This T cell receptor (beta chain) came from a study of molecular identifiers for immune sequencing clone quantification. In this sample, this clonotype turned up many times. Germline V lookup: CDR1 SGHTA, CDR2 FQGNSA. The CDR3 extends over 20 amino acids. The J segment lost 0 bases and the V segment lost 5 bases, leaving 17 bases of the junction unmatched. TCRdb reprocessed the PCR reads with MiXCR, giving one entry per CDR3 protein. The table shows some 650,000 distinct CDR3 sequences, with about 20% occurring only once. The chain couples TRBV7-2 to TRBJ2-1; 9 bases are shared with TRBD2. The specimen sequenced was naive CD8+ T cells from blood, with Jurkat cell RNA spiked in. Subset defined: FACS-sorted CD8+CD4-CCR7+CD45RA+ naive T cells. The clonotype comes from a human donor in good health. Some libraries in this study had Jurkat cell RNA spiked in. The DNA of the CDR3 is TGTGCCAGCAGCACTACGCGACTAGCGGTCAGGGACTACTCCTACAATGAGCAGTTCTTC. Amino acids: CASSTTRLAVRDYSYNEQFF.